The 7 T cell receptor beta chains listed next were all sequenced from one sample in a study of cytomegalovirus exposure and HLA in healthy donors. Researchers ran the PCR with 60 Vbeta and 13 Jbeta primers. Generated by immunoSEQ multiplex PCR, the TCRdb table keeps only in-frame clones and is missing some. In total, the table holds around 150,000 clones. The sequenced sample consisted of PBMCs. These TCRs come from a woman aged 60 to 75 in good health and CMV-seronegative.

The chain recombines TRBV7-3 with TRBJ2-5; 10 positions match TRBD1. Trimming at V came to 6 bases and at J to 4 bases, leaving 8 bases not matched to a gene. The CDR3 is 15 residues long. Germline CDR1 and CDR2: SGHTA and FQGTGA. The chain's CDR3 is CASSPDRGLIETQYF. Here the CDR3 DNA reads TGTGCCAGCAGTCCAGACAGGGGGCTTATAGAGACCCAGTACTTC.

V and J are TRBV7-7 and TRBJ1-1; the D is unclear. Germline V gene lookup returns CDR1 SSHAT and CDR2 FNYEAQ (reference sequence). With 3 bases removed from V and 0 bases from J, the gap between germline ends came to 5 bases. The CDR3 sequence is 13 residues long. CDR3: CASSFNMNTEAFF. The CDR3 DNA sequence: TGTGCCAGCAGCTTTAACATGAACACTGAAGCTTTCTTT.

The rearrangement joins TRBV5-1 to TRBJ2-7; D gene unclear. V gave up 0 bases and J gave up 0 bases, with 10 bases separating them. CDR1 and CDR2 (germline): SGHRS, YFSETQ. The CDR3 consists of 15 residues. CDR3 bases: TGCGCCAGCAGCTTGGGAGGCCAAAGCTCCTACGAGCAGTACTTC. Its translation is CASSLGGQSSYEQYF.

V gene TRBV4-2 combines with J gene TRBJ1-1; 8 positions agree with TRBD1. Germline CDR1 is LGHNA and CDR2 is YNFKEQ. The CDR3 consists of 14 residues. V lost 5 bases to trimming and J lost 1 base; unmatched junction nucleotides: 3. The CDR3 is CASSYRGANTEAFF. The CDR3 nucleotides are TGTGCCAGCAGCTACAGGGGGGCGAACACTGAAGCTTTCTTT.

The V call is TRBV29-1, the J call TRBJ1-1; D is unresolved. V dropped 3 bases and J dropped 0 bases, with 8 bases sitting between them. Germline loops: CDR1 SQVTM, CDR2 ANQGSEA. The CDR3 has 13 amino acids. The CDR3 DNA sequence: TGCAGCGTTGAGGGCAGATTGAACACTGAAGCTTTCTTT. Residues: CSVEGRLNTEAFF.

This chain links TRBV15 with TRBJ2-5, with D perhaps matching TRBD1 (6 bases). CDR1 and CDR2 (germline): LNHNV, YYDKDF (reference sequence). The V end was cut by 1 base, the J end by 5 bases, with 17 bases between. This CDR3 region has 16 residues. The CDR3 sequence: CATSRGNRVLGETQYF. CDR3 sequence (DNA): TGTGCCACCAGCAGAGGGAACAGGGTGCTCGGCGAGACCCAGTACTTC.

This chain links TRBV5-1 with TRBJ2-7, with 12 positions matching TRBD1. CDR1 and CDR2 (germline): SGHRS, YFSETQ. V was pared by 3 bases and J by 4 bases, with 2 bases of the junction left unmatched. The CDR3 consists of 14 residues. The CDR3 reads CASSSGQGAYEQYF. The DNA for the CDR3 is TGCGCCAGCAGCTCGGGACAGGGGGCTTACGAGCAGTACTTC.